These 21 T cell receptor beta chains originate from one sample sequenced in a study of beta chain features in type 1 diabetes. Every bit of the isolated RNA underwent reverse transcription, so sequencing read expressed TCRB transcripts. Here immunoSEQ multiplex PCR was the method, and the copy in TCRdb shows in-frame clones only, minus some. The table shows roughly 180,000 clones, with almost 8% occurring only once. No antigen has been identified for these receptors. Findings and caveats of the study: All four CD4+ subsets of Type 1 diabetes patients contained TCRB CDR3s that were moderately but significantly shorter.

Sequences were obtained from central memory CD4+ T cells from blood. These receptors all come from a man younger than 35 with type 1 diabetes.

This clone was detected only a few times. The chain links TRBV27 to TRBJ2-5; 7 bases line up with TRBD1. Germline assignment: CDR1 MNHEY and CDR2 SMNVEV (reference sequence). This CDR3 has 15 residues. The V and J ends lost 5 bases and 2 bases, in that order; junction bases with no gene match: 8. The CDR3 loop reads CASSRRTGNQETQYF. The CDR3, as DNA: TGTGCCAGCAGTCGACGGACAGGCAATCAAGAGACCCAGTACTTC.

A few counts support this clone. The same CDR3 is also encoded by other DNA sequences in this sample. The CDR3 DNA is TGTGCCAGCAGCTTGCCAGGGGGCGGCGAGACCCAGTACTTC. This translates into CASSLPGGGETQYF. The V gene is TRBV5-6, the J gene TRBJ2-5; 8 nucleotides align to TRBD1. Germline lookup yields CDR1 SGHDT and CDR2 YYEEEE. CDR3 length: 14 residues. V shed 1 base, J shed 5 bases, and the junction held 4 bases outside the gene matches.

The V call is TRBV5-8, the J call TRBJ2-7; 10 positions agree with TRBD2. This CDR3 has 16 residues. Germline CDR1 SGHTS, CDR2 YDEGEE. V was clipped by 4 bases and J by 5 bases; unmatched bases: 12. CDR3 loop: CASSEGPSGSRDEQYF. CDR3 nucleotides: TGTGCCAGCAGCGAAGGACCTAGCGGGAGTAGGGACGAGCAGTACTTC.

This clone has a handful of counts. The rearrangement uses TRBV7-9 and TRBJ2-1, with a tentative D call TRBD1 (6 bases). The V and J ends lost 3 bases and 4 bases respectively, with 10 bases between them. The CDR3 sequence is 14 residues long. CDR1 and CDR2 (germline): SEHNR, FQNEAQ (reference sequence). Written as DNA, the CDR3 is TGTGCCAGCAGCTTCGGACAGAATTACAATGAGCAGTTCTTC. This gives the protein CASSFGQNYNEQFF.

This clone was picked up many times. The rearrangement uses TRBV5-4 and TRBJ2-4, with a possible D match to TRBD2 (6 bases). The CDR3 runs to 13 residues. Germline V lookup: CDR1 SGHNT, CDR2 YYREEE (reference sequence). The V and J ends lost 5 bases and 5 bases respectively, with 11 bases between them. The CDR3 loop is CASSRDSQNIQYF. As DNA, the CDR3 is TGTGCCAGCAGTAGGGACTCCCAAAACATTCAGTACTTC.

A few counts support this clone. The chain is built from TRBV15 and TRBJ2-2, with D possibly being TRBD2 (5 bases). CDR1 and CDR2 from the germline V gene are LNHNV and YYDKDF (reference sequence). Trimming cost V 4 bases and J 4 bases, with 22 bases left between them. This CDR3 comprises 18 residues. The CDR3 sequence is CATSKDWGVTWGTGELFF. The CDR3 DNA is TGTGCCACCAGCAAAGACTGGGGAGTTACTTGGGGCACCGGGGAGCTGTTTTTT.

CDR3 sequence: CASSPGMGQSYEQYF. DNA for the CDR3: TGTGCCAGCAGTCCAGGCATGGGACAGTCCTACGAGCAGTACTTC. The rearrangement joins TRBV27 to TRBJ2-7; 7 bases are shared with TRBD1. V shed 5 bases and J 1 base; nucleotides not matched to a gene: 8. CDR3 length equals 15 residues. Looked up from germline, CDR1 is MNHEY and CDR2 is SMNVEV (reference sequence).

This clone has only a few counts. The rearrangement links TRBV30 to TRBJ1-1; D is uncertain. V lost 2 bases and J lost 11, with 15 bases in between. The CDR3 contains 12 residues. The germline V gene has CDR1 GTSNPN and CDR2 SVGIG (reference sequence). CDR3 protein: CAWSTPAGVAFF. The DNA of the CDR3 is TGTGCCTGGAGTACACCAGCGGGTGTGGCTTTCTTT.

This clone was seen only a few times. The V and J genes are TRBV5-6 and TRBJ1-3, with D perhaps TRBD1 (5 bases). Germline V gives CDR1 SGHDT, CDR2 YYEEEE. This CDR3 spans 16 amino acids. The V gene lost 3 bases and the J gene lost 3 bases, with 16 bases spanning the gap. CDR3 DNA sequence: TGTGCCAGCAGCTGGGGCGGCCGCTGGGATGGAAACACCATATATTTT. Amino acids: CASSWGGRWDGNTIYF.

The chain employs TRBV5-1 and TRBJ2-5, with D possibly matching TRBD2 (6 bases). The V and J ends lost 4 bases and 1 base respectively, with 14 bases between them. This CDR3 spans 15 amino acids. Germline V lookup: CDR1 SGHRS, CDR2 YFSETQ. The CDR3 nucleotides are TGCGCCAGCAGCACTGGACTACGCCTCCAAGAGACCCAGTACTTC. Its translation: CASSTGLRLQETQYF.

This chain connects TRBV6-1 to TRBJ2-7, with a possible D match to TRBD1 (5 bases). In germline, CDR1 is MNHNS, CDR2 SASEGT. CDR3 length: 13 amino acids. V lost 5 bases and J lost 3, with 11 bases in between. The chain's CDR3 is CASSQRQHYEQYF. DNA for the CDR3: TGTGCCAGCAGTCAACGACAGCACTACGAGCAGTACTTC.

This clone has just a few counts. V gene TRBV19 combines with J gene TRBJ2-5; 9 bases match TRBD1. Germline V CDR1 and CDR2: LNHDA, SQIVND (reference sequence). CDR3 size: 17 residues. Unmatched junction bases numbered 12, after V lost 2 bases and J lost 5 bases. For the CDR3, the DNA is TGTGCCAGTAGTATAACCCGGGGGACAGGGAATTCGGAGACCCAGTACTTC. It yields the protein CASSITRGTGNSETQYF.

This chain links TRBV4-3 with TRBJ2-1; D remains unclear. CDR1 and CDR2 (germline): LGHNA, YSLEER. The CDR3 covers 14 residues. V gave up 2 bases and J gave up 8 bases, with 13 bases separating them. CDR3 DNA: TGCGCCAGCAGCCAAAGACATGAGAGCTATGAGCAGTTCTTC. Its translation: CASSQRHESYEQFF.

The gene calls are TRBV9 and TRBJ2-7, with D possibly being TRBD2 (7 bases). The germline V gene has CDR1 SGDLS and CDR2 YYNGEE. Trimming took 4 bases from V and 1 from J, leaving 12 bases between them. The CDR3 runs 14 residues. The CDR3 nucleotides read TGTGCCAGCAGCCCGGGGGGCAGTTCCTACGAGCAGTACTTC. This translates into CASSPGGSSYEQYF.

In DNA, the CDR3 is TGCGCCAGCAGCTTGGAGGGGTCTCTCTATGGCTACACCTTC. Protein product: CASSLEGSLYGYTF. This chain uses TRBV5-1 with TRBJ1-2, with D tentatively TRBD1 (5 bases). V lost 0 bases to trimming and J lost 4 bases, with 10 bases between them. Germline assignment: CDR1 SGHRS and CDR2 YFSETQ. The CDR3 length is 14 residues.

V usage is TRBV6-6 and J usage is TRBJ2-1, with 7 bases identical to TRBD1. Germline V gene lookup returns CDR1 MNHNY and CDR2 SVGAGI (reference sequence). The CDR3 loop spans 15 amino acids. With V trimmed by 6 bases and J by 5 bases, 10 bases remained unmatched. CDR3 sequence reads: CASRPATGSHNEQFF. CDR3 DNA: TGTGCCAGCAGGCCGGCGACAGGGTCCCACAATGAGCAGTTCTTC.

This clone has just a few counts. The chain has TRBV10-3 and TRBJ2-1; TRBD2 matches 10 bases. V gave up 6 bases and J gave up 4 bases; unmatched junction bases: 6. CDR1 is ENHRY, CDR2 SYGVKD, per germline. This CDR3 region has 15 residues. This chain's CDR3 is CAISPGLASYNEQFF. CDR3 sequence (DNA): TGTGCCATCAGCCCGGGACTAGCGAGTTACAATGAGCAGTTCTTC.

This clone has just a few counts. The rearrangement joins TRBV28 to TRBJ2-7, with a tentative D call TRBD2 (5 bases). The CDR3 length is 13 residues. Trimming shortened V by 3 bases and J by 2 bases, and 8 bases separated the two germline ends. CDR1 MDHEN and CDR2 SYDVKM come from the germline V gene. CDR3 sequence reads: CASSLPGTYEQYF. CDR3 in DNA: TGTGCCAGCAGTTTGCCCGGGACCTACGAGCAGTACTTC.

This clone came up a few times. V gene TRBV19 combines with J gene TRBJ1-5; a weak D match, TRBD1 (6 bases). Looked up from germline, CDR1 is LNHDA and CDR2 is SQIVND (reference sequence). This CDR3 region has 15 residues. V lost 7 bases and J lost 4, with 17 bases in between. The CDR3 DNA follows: TGTGCCAGTATCCGGGCGGGCCAGGGGAATCAGCCCCAGCATTTT. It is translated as CASIRAGQGNQPQHF.

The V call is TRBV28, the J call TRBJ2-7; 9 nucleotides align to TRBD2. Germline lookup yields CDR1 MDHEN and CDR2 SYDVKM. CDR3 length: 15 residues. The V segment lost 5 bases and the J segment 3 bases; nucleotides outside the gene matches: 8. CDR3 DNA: TGTGCCAGCAGTGAGGTTAGAGCGGGAGGCTACGAGCAGTACTTC. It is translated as CASSEVRAGGYEQYF.

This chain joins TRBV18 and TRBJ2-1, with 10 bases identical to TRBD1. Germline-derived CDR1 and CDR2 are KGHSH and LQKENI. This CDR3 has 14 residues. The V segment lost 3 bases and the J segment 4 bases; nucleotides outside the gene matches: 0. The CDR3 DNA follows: TGTGCCAGCTCACCGGACAGGGGGTACAATGAGCAGTTCTTC. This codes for CASSPDRGYNEQFF.